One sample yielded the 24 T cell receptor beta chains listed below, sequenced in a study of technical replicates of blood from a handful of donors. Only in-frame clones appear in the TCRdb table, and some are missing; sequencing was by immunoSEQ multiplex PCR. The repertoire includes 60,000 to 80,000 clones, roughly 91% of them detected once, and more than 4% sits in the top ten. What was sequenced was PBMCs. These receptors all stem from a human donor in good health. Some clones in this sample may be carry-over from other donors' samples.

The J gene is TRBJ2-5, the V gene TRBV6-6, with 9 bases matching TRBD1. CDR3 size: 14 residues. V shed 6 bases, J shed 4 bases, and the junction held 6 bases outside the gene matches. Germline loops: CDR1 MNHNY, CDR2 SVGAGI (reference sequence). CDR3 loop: CASRDRGGRETQYF. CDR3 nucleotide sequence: TGTGCCAGCAGAGACAGGGGGGGCCGAGAGACCCAGTACTTC.

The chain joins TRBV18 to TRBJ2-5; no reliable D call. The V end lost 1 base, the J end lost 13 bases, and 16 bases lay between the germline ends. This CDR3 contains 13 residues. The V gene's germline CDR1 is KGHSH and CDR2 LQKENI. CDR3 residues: CASSPRDTVMAYF. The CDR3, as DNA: TGTGCCAGCTCACCACGCGACACCGTGATGGCGTACTTC.

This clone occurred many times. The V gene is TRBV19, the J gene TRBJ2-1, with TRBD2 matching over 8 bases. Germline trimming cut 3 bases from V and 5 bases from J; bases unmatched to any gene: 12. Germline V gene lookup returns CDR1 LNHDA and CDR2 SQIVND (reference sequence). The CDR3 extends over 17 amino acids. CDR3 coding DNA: TGTGCCAGTAGTATGTGGGGGCCTACAGCGGGGGACAATGAGCAGTTCTTC. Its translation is CASSMWGPTAGDNEQFF.

The DNA for the CDR3 is TGTGCCAGCAGCGGGACAGGAGCTAATGAAAAACTGTTTTTT. Amino acids: CASSGTGANEKLFF. The rearrangement uses TRBV4-2 and TRBJ1-4, with 8 bases that match TRBD1. The CDR3 has 14 residues. CDR1 is LGHNA, CDR2 YNFKEQ, per germline. The V gene end was trimmed by 5 bases and the J gene end by 3 bases; junction bases not matched to a gene: 2.

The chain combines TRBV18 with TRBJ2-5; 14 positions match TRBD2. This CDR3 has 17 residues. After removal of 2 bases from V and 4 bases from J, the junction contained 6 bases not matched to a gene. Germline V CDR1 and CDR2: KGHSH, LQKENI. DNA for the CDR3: TGTGCCAGCTCACCAACCGGGACTAGCGGGAGTTCAGAGACCCAGTACTTC. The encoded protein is CASSPTGTSGSSETQYF.

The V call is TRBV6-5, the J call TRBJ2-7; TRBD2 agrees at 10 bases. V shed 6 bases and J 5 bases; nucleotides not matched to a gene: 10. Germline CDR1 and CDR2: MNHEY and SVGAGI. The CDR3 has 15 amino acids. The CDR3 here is CASRRTGTSVHEQYF. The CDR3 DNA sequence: TGTGCCAGCAGAAGAACCGGGACTAGCGTCCACGAGCAGTACTTC.

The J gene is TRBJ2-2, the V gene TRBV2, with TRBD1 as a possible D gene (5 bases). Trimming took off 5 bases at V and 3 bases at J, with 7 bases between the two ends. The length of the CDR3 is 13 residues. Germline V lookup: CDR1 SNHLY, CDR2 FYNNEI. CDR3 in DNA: TGTGCCAGCAGTCCAGGGTACACCGGGGAGCTGTTTTTT. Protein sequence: CASSPGYTGELFF.

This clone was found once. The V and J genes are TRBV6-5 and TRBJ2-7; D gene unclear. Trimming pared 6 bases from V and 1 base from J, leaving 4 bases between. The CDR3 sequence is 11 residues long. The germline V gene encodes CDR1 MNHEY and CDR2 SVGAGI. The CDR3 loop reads CASRLSYEQYF. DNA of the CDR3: TGTGCCAGCAGATTATCCTACGAGCAGTACTTC.

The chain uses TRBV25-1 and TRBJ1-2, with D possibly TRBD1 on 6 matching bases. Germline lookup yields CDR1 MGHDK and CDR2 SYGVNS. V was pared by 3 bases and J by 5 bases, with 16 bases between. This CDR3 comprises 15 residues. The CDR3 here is CASSDGGGLEYGYTF. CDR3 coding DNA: TGTGCCAGCAGTGACGGGGGGGGGCTGGAATATGGCTACACCTTC.

CDR3 in DNA: TGTGCCACCAGCAGAGAGTTGAGGTCCTCTGGAAACACCATATATTTT. Its protein is CATSRELRSSGNTIYF. The rearrangement uses TRBV15 and TRBJ1-3; D is undetermined. Germline CDR1 is LNHNV and CDR2 is YYDKDF (reference sequence). This CDR3 has 16 amino acids. V lost 0 bases to trimming and J lost 0 bases, with 9 bases between them.

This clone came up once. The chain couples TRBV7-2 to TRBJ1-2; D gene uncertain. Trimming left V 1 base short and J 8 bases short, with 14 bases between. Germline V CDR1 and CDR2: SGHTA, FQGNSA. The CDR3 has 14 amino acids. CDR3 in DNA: TGTGCCAGCAGCTTAGTCGGCAGCCGGGGAGGCTACACCTTC. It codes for CASSLVGSRGGYTF. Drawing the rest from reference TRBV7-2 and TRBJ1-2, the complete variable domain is GAGVSQSPSNKVTEKGKDVELRCDPISGHTALYWYRQSLGQGLEFLIYFQGNSAPDKSGLPSDRFSAERTGGSVSTLTIQRTQQEDSAVYLCASSLVGSRGGYTFGSGTRLTVV.

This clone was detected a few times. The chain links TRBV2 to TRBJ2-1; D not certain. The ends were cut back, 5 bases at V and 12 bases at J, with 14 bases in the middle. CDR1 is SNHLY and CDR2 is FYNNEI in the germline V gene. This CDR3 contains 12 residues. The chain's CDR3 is CASSRALDPQFF. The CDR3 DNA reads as TGTGCCAGCAGTCGCGCCCTAGACCCGCAGTTCTTC. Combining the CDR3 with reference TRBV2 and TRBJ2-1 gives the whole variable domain EPEVTQTPSHQVTQMGQEVILRCVPISNHLYFYWYRQILGQKVEFLVSFYNNEISEKSEIFDDQFSVERPDGSNFTLKIRSTKLEDSAMYFCASSRALDPQFFGPGTRLTVL.

Here the CDR3 DNA reads TGTGCTAGTGGAGGAGATTACCAGGGCTACACCTTC. Translation: CASGGDYQGYTF. The rearrangement links TRBV12-5 to TRBJ1-2; the D is unclear. CDR1 LGHNT and CDR2 FRNRAP come from the germline V gene. The CDR3 has 12 residues. Trimming shortened V by 6 bases and J by 8 bases, and 13 bases separated the two germline ends.

This CDR3 reads CASSPTTTGKRDNEQFF. The DNA for the CDR3 is TGTGCCAGCTCCCCTACCACTACCGGGAAGCGTGACAATGAGCAGTTCTTC. The chain combines TRBV18 with TRBJ2-1; possibly TRBD2 for D (5 bases). Trimming took off 6 bases at V and 5 bases at J, with 23 bases between the two ends. Germline CDR1 and CDR2: KGHSH and LQKENI. There are 17 residues in the CDR3.

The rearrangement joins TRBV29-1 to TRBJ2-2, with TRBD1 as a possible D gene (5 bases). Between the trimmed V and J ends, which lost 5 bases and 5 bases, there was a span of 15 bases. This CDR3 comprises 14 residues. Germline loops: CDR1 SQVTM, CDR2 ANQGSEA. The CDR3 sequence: CSVKTGMRTGELFF. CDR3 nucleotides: TGCAGCGTTAAAACAGGAATGCGAACCGGGGAGCTGTTTTTT.

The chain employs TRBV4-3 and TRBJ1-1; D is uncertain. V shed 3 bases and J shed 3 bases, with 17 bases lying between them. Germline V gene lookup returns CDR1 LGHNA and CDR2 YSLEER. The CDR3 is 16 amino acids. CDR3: CASSQSGAVYHTEAFF. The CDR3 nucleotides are TGCGCCAGCAGCCAGTCGGGAGCCGTATATCACACTGAAGCTTTCTTT.

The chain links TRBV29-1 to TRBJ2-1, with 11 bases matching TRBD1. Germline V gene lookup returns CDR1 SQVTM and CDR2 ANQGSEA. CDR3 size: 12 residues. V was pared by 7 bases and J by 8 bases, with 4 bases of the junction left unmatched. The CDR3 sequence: CSAWDRGDEQFF. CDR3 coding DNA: TGCAGCGCTTGGGACAGGGGGGATGAGCAGTTCTTC.

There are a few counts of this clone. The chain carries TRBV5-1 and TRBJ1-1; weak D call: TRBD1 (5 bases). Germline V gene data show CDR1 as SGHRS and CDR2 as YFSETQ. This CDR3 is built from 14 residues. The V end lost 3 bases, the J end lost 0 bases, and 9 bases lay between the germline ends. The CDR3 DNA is TGCGCCAGCAGCTCGGGACTGCTGAACACTGAAGCTTTCTTT. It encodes CASSSGLLNTEAFF.

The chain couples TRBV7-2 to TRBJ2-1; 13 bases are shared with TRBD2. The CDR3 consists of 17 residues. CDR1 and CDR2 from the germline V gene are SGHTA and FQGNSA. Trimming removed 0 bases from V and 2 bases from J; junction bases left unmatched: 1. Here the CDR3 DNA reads TGTGCCAGCAGCTTAGCAACTAGCGGGAGGGCCTACAATGAGCAGTTCTTC. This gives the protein CASSLATSGRAYNEQFF.

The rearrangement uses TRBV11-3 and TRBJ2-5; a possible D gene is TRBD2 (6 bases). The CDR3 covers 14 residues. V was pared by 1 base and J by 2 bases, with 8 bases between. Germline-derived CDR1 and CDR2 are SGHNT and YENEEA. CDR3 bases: TGTGCCAGCAGCTTAGGTGGGACTCAAGAGACCCAGTACTTC. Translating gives CASSLGGTQETQYF.

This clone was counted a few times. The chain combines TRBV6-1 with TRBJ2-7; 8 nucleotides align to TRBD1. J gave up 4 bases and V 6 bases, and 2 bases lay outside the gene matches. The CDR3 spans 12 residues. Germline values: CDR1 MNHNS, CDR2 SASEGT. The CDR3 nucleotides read TGTGCCAGCAGGGGGGACAGGTACGAGCAGTACTTC. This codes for CASRGDRYEQYF.

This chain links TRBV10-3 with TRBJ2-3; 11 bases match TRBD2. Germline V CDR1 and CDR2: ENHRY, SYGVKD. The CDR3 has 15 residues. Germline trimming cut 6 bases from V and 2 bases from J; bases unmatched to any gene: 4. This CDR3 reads CAISGTSGVTDTQYF. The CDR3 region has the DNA TGTGCCATCAGCGGGACTAGCGGAGTCACAGATACGCAGTATTTT.

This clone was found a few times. The CDR3 spells CASSQSPPPRQAPSSYEQYF. For the CDR3, the DNA is TGCGCCAGCAGCCAATCCCCACCACCGAGACAGGCCCCAAGCTCCTACGAGCAGTACTTC. The chain has TRBV4-1 and TRBJ2-7, with D possibly TRBD1 on 6 matching bases. Germline values: CDR1 MGHRA, CDR2 YSYEKL. The CDR3 consists of 20 residues. The V gene lost 2 bases and the J gene lost 0 bases, with 26 bases spanning the gap.

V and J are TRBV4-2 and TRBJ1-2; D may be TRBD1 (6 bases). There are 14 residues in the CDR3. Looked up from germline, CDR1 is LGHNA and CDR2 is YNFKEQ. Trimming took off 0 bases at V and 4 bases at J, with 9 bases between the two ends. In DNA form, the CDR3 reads TGTGCCAGCAGCCAAGAGGCAGGGGCCTATGGCTACACCTTC. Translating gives CASSQEAGAYGYTF.